This T cell receptor (beta chain) comes out of a study of blood T cell repertoires in COVID-19 (dated by TCRdb to 2018 to 2021). Concerning the study at large: Samples covering the acute and convalescent phases of COVID-19 were provided by collaborators in the United States, Italy and Spain. The prospective study material was composed of cDNA or gDNA derived from T cells, B-cell-depleted T cells, or PBMCs. Where available, HLA class I and class II types were taken from metadata supplied by the sample provider and were not determined by assay-based typing. Nearly every sample came with metadata listing a de-identified subject ID, COVID-19 status, age in years and sex. Deeply sampled blood TCRbeta repertoires from subjects exposed to, actively infected with, or recovered from COVID-19 were included in the dataset. A freely available public database, intended as a resource for researchers studying the immune response to SARS-CoV-2, is where the repertoires were released. The samples were drawn from the first 160 participants of the ongoing ImmuneRACE study and from 1,254 subjects provided by 6 global collaborators. Study-wide findings and limitations: How much clinical and demographic metadata was included differed by source and by participant, and the metadata was provided uncurated.

There are 15 amino acids in the CDR3, from cysteine to phenylalanine inclusive. The CDR3 DNA has 45 bases and is translated from base 1. V is reduced by 0 bases and J by 4 bases, leaving a spacing of 11 bases between them. CDR1 SGHRS and CDR2 YFSETQ are derived from the germline V gene. On this clone itself: What this receptor recognizes is not known. Per-base quality was not reported, and no clone a single base away is much larger than it.

TCRbeta CDR3 regions were amplified from genomic DNA using the immunoSEQ Assay, a bias-controlled multiplex PCR. The authors' pipeline ran thus. Nucleated cell counts per sample were estimated from amplification of reference gene primers within the assay. To quantify the absolute abundance of each unique TCRbeta CDR3 rearrangement, sequence reads were collapsed and filtered. For each sample, productive Simpson clonality was calculated by taking the square root of Simpson's diversity index across productive rearrangements. The table was pulled from immuneACCESS by TCRdb, which kept in-frame rearrangements only. Such tables lose some clones; where checked, under half of the loss comes from unresolved V genes, and the rest has no known cause. V, J and clone size derive from that table, while D and trimming were established from the DNA sequence. The sample records roughly 300,000 clones, about four fifths of which are singletons. About 1.2% of the sample lies in the top ten.

Each collaborating institution followed its own protocols to collect whole blood in K2EDTA tubes. Collaborator samples were shipped for TCRbeta analysis as frozen whole blood, isolated PBMCs, or DNA extracted from either sample type. Sequencing input: peripheral blood. The chain joins TRBV5-1 to TRBJ2-1; 6 matching bases give a weak D call of TRBD1. The TCR comes from a woman between 45 and 60 years old with acute or convalescent COVID-19. The sequence in DNA is TGCGCCAGCAGCTTGGATCAAGGGGGTTACAATGAGCAGTTCTTC. Translated, it reads CASSLDQGGYNEQFF.